This TCR beta chain was obtained from a study of T cell responses to AZD1222 COVID-19 vaccine. Overall study findings and caveats: Spike was spanned by vaccine-associated CD4 TCRs, which were dominant at 160-218 and 743-854.

From germline, CDR1 is SEHNR and CDR2 FQNEAQ (reference sequence). Trimming cost V 10 bases and J 1 base, with 13 bases left between them. The CDR3 consists of 13 residues. Here immunoSEQ multiplex PCR was the method, and the copy in TCRdb shows in-frame clones only, minus some. This sample has 95,000 to 100,000 clones, with about nine tenths found just once. For this clone: Its antigen is not known.

The gene calls are TRBV7-9 and TRBJ1-1, with TRBD1 as a possible D gene (5 bases). The sequence came from an adult in good health. The starting material was peripheral blood, obtained on day 0 of AZD1222 vaccination. The CDR3 nucleotides are TGTGCCACCCCGGGGGGTACGAACACTGAAGCTTTCTTT. It specifies CATPGGTNTEAFF. Together with reference TRBV7-9 and TRBJ1-1, the CDR3 gives the full variable domain: DTGVSQNPRHKITKRGQNVTFRCDPISEHNRLYWYRQTLGQGPEFLTYFQNEAQLEKSRLLSDRFSAERPKGSFSTLEIQRTEQGDSAMYLCATPGGTNTEAFFGQGTRLTVV.